The source of this T cell receptor beta chain is a study of T-cell reconstitution after alpha-beta-depleted transplantation in children. There are 13 residues in the CDR3. The V and J ends lost 4 bases and 5 bases respectively, with 11 bases between them. The TCRbeta library was prepared with unique molecular identifiers. TCRdb recomputed calls from the PCR reads with MiXCR, one row per CDR3 protein. The table includes more than 150,000 distinct CDR3 sequences, approximately 6.6% detected once. This clonotype came up many times. The source material was PBMCs from the stem cell graft donor, sampled from the stem cell graft. The genes are TRBV12-3 or TRBV12-4 and TRBJ2-5; tentative D call: TRBD1 (6 bases). The receptor was derived from a human donor who donated a stem cell graft to a child with Wiskott-Aldrich syndrome. The CDR3 DNA reads TGTGCCAGCAGTTACAAGCAGGGGGAGACCCAGTACTTC. Translated: CASSYKQGETQYF.